A single sample gave rise to the 18 T cell receptor beta chains below, sequenced in a study of CD8 T cells in ankylosing spondylitis. Study observations and caveats: Ankylosing spondylitis blood seemed to carry a telltale TCR beta motif made of about 8 highly homologous variants.

Their antigens are not known. Using its own MiXCR run on the 5' RACE reads, TCRdb lists one record per CDR3 protein. The table records roughly 700,000 distinct CDR3 sequences, around 17% of them present only once. Sequenced input: blood, either unsorted or a sorted T cell fraction (not recorded which). The receptors were sampled from a male donor with ankylosing spondylitis.

This clonotype was detected only a few times. DNA of the CDR3: TGTGCCACCAGCAGGCCGACACCGAACACTGAAGCTTTCTTT. Protein sequence: CATSRPTPNTEAFF. The V call is TRBV15, the J call TRBJ1-1; D not resolved. Germline CDR1 is LNHNV and CDR2 is YYDKDF (reference sequence). Trimming cost V 3 bases and J 1 base, with 9 bases left between them. CDR3 length equals 14 residues.

There are a few counts of this clonotype. The chain employs TRBV12-3 or TRBV12-4 and TRBJ1-2; D perhaps matches TRBD1 (5 bases). The CDR3 sequence is 16 residues long. The V gene lost 4 bases and the J gene lost 4 bases, with 19 bases spanning the gap. The CDR3 DNA reads as TGTGCCAGCAGTTCCCAACCGGGAGCCACAGGCTATGGCTACACCTTC. Protein: CASSSQPGATGYGYTF.

CDR3 amino acids: CATSRVAATGELFF. The CDR3 DNA is TGTGCCACCAGCAGAGTGGCGGCCACCGGGGAGCTGTTTTTT. The rearrangement joins TRBV15 to TRBJ2-2; D ambiguous. V lost 1 base and J lost 4, with 7 bases in between. Germline CDR1 LNHNV, CDR2 YYDKDF (reference sequence). The CDR3 spans 14 residues.

This chain uses TRBV3-1 with TRBJ2-1; D may match TRBD1 or TRBD2 (5 bases each). This CDR3 comprises 15 residues. Deletions cut 7 bases from V and 4 bases from J, with 17 bases between. Germline CDR1 is LGHDT and CDR2 is YNNKEL (reference sequence). For the CDR3, the DNA is TGTGCCAGCACCCCATCGGGACGGTCATACAATGAGCAGTTCTTC. This sequence encodes CASTPSGRSYNEQFF.

The chain recombines TRBV20-1 with TRBJ1-2, with D tentatively TRBD1 (5 bases). The CDR3 runs 15 residues. Per germline, CDR1 DFQATT and CDR2 SNEGSKA (reference sequence). CDR3 DNA: TGCAGCGTAGGAGGATATAGGGGCTCTAACTATGGCTACACCTTC. It translates to CSVGGYRGSNYGYTF.

This clonotype was observed a few times. V gene TRBV21-1 combines with J gene TRBJ2-4; the D call TRBD1 from the table was never checked on the DNA. TRBV21-1 is flagged as a pseudogene. The CDR3 is 16 amino acids. CDR3 in DNA: TGTGCCAGCAGCAAAGGTGCCAGGGAAGGCAAAAACATTCAGTACTTC. Protein sequence: CASSKGAREGKNIQYF.

The chain is built from TRBV25-1 and TRBJ1-2; D remains ambiguous. V lost 1 base to trimming and J lost 8 bases, with 8 bases between them. Germline V gene data show CDR1 as MGHDK and CDR2 as SYGVNS. This CDR3 has 12 amino acids. The chain's CDR3 is CASSESHGGYTF. CDR3 nucleotide sequence: TGTGCCAGCAGTGAATCCCATGGCGGCTACACCTTC.

V is TRBV7-9 and J is TRBJ2-2; tentatively, D is TRBD1 or TRBD2 (5 bases each). The germline gives CDR1 SEHNR, CDR2 FQNEAQ (reference sequence). V lost 11 bases and J lost 5, with 15 bases in between. This CDR3 contains 13 residues. The CDR3 DNA follows: TGTGCCGGGGCTCCCGGGGAAACCGGGGAGCTGTTTTTT. Its translation: CAGAPGETGELFF. Full variable domain (outside the CDR3, taken from reference TRBV7-9 and TRBJ2-2): DTGVSQNPRHKITKRGQNVTFRCDPISEHNRLYWYRQTLGQGPEFLTYFQNEAQLEKSRLLSDRFSAERPKGSFSTLEIQRTEQGDSAMYLCAGAPGETGELFFGEGSRLTVL.

This clonotype came up many times. The chain combines TRBV20-1 with TRBJ2-1; tentative D call: TRBD2 (5 bases). Germline V CDR1 and CDR2: DFQATT, SNEGSKA (reference sequence). The CDR3 is 14 residues long. The V gene lost 4 bases and the J gene lost 0 bases, with 10 bases spanning the gap. The CDR3 loop is CSAILADSYNEQFF. CDR3 nucleotide sequence: TGCAGTGCTATCCTAGCTGACTCCTACAATGAGCAGTTCTTC.

This clonotype was observed many times. CDR3 in amino acids: CASSPWDFSEAFF. The CDR3 nucleotides read TGTGCCAGCAGTCCCTGGGACTTTAGTGAAGCTTTCTTT. The chain combines TRBV12-3 or TRBV12-4 with TRBJ1-1, with D tentatively TRBD1 (5 bases). The CDR3 is 13 residues long. V lost 5 bases and J lost 7, with 14 bases in between.

The gene calls are TRBV12-3 or TRBV12-4 and TRBJ2-5; no reliable D call. The ends were cut back, 2 bases at V and 2 bases at J, with 9 bases in the middle. The CDR3 has 14 residues. CDR3 bases: TGTGCCAGCAGTTTAATGTCAGCTCAAGAGACCCAGTACTTC. It encodes CASSLMSAQETQYF.

Many counts were recorded for this clonotype. This sequence joins TRBV6-2 or TRBV6-3 and TRBJ2-7; 10 nucleotides agree with TRBD2. Trimming at V came to 6 bases and at J to 0 bases, leaving 5 bases not matched to a gene. Germline V gene sequence: CDR1 MNHEY, CDR2 SVGEGT. The CDR3 covers 15 residues. The CDR3 is CASRNSGRISYEQYF. Here the CDR3 DNA reads TGTGCCAGCAGAAATAGCGGGAGGATCTCCTACGAGCAGTACTTC.

This clonotype has just one count. The chain recombines TRBV7-9 with TRBJ1-2; D ambiguous. Trimming removed 2 bases at V and 7 bases at J, with 20 bases between. The CDR3 is 16 residues long. The germline gives CDR1 SEHNR, CDR2 FQNEAQ (reference sequence). The CDR3 loop reads CASSLWPAATVTGYTF. The CDR3 nucleotides are TGTGCCAGCAGCTTATGGCCCGCGGCGACGGTGACTGGCTACACCTTC.

This clonotype was seen repeatedly, ten times or more. One end of the junction fails to match germline, which may point to a read error. The chain joins TRBV18 to TRBJ1-1; D gene unclear. The CDR3 consists of 13 residues. The V gene's germline CDR1 is KGHSH and CDR2 LQKENI. CDR3 sequence reads: CASSPGMNTEAFF. DNA for the CDR3: TGCGCCAGCAGCCCGGGCATGAACACTGAAGCTTTCTTT.

There are a few counts of this clonotype. This sequence joins TRBV5-6 and TRBJ1-2; D not resolved. V was shortened by 0 bases and J by 0 bases, with 9 bases between the two germline ends. Germline V lookup: CDR1 SGHDT, CDR2 YYEEEE. The CDR3 covers 15 residues. The CDR3 spells CASSLELRANYGYTF. The CDR3 DNA sequence: TGTGCCAGCAGCTTGGAACTAAGAGCTAACTATGGCTACACCTTC.

This clonotype was recorded many times. CDR3 in DNA: TGCAGCGGACGCCACGGACAGGGCTATGGCTACACCTTC. Protein sequence: CSGRHGQGYGYTF. The chain joins TRBV29-1 to TRBJ1-2; TRBD1 matches 8 bases. Germline CDR1 reads SQVTM; CDR2 reads ANQGSEA. V trimming: 7 bases; J trimming: 4 bases; junction bases outside the gene matches: 8. The CDR3 consists of 13 residues.

In this sample, this clonotype turned up a few times. This chain links TRBV6-2 or TRBV6-3 with TRBJ1-5; 7 positions match TRBD1. CDR1 is MNHEY and CDR2 is SVGEGT in the germline V gene. The CDR3 length is 17 residues. V dropped 2 bases and J dropped 2; count of bases not matched to a gene: 9. CDR3 sequence: CASSYKVIGGRNQPQHF. For the CDR3, the DNA is TGTGCCAGCAGTTACAAGGTGATAGGGGGCCGCAATCAGCCCCAGCATTTT.

In its sample, this clonotype was seen a few times. This chain connects TRBV2 to TRBJ1-6, with 9 bases aligning to TRBD1. J was trimmed by 7 bases and V by 5 bases; bases with no gene match: 6. Germline CDR1 is SNHLY and CDR2 is FYNNEI. The CDR3 is 15 residues long. In DNA form, the CDR3 reads TGTGCCAGCAGTATCTCCGGGACAGGGAATTCACCCCTCCACTTT. Translation gives CASSISGTGNSPLHF.